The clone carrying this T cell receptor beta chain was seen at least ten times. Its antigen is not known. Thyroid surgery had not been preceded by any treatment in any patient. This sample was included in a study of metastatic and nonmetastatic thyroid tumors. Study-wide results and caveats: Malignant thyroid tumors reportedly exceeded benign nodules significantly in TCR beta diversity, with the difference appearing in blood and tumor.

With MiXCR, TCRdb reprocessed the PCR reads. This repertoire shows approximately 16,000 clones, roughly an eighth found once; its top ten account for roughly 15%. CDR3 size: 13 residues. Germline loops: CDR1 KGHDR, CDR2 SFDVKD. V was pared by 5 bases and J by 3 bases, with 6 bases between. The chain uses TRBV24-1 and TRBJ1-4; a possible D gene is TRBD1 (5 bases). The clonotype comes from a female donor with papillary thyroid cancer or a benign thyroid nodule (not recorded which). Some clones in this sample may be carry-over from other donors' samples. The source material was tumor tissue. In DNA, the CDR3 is TGTGCCACCAGTGGAGGGGCTAATGAAAAACTGTTTTTT. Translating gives CATSGGANEKLFF.